Each of the 20 T cell receptor beta chains below was sequenced from the same sample in a study of blood T cell repertoires in COVID-19. TCRdb's copy holds only in-frame clones and misses some; the assay was immunoSEQ multiplex PCR. The table includes over 100,000 clones, around nine tenths detected once. Sequencing was done on a sample of peripheral blood. These receptors originate from a man aged 35 to 55 with acute or convalescent COVID-19.

This chain uses TRBV6-5 with TRBJ1-1, with a weak D call TRBD1 (5 bases). Trimming left V 6 bases short and J 3 bases short, with 14 bases between. Germline V gene sequence: CDR1 MNHEY, CDR2 SVGAGI. The CDR3 covers 14 residues. CDR3 protein: CASSSRGWDTEAFF. In DNA form, the CDR3 reads TGTGCCAGCAGCTCAAGGGGTTGGGACACTGAAGCTTTCTTT.

CDR3 sequence (DNA): TGTGCCAGCAGTGAGTTGGGACAGGCGAACACCGGGGAGCTGTTTTTT. Its protein is CASSELGQANTGELFF. The V gene is TRBV6-4, the J gene TRBJ2-2, with 8 nucleotides matching TRBD1. Looked up from germline, CDR1 is MRHNA and CDR2 is SNTAGT. The ends lost 3 bases at V and 0 bases at J; junction bases unmatched: 3. The CDR3 sequence is 16 residues long.

V is TRBV6-1 and J is TRBJ1-4, with D unresolved. The CDR3 totals 15 residues. V lost 0 bases to trimming and J lost 8 bases, with 13 bases between them. Germline V gives CDR1 MNHNS, CDR2 SASEGT. CDR3 region: CASSEAPGFGEKLFF. The DNA of the CDR3 is TGTGCCAGCAGTGAAGCGCCGGGGTTCGGAGAAAAACTGTTTTTT.

The chain carries TRBV4-3 and TRBJ1-4; 9 bases fit TRBD1. The germline CDR1 and CDR2 sequences are LGHNA and YSLEER. With V trimmed by 0 bases and J by 8 bases, 7 bases remained unmatched. The CDR3 totals 16 residues. CDR3 residues: CASSQEVQGAREKLFF. As DNA, the CDR3 is TGCGCCAGCAGCCAAGAGGTACAGGGGGCAAGGGAAAAACTGTTTTTT.

The rearrangement uses TRBV18 and TRBJ1-2; maybe TRBD1 (6 bases). The germline V gene has CDR1 KGHSH and CDR2 LQKENI. The V end lost 3 bases, the J end lost 5 bases, and 16 bases lay between the germline ends. The CDR3 sequence is 15 residues long. CDR3 sequence reads: CASSPREGGTYGYTF. CDR3 sequence (DNA): TGTGCCAGCTCACCCCGAGAGGGGGGGACGTATGGCTACACCTTC. Filled out from reference TRBV18 and TRBJ1-2, the complete variable domain reads NAGVMQNPRHLVRRRGQEARLRCSPMKGHSHVYWYRQLPEEGLKFMVYLQKENIIDESGMPKERFSAEFPKEGPSILRIQQVVRGDSAAYFCASSPREGGTYGYTFGSGTRLTVV.

V is TRBV15 and J is TRBJ1-4, with D perhaps matching TRBD1 (5 bases). Trimming shortened V by 1 base and J by 0 bases, and 18 bases separated the two germline ends. CDR1 and CDR2 (germline): LNHNV, YYDKDF (reference sequence). The CDR3 length is 19 residues. Here the CDR3 DNA reads TGTGCCACCAGCAGAGGGGCAGGGTCGGCCACCGCAACTAATGAAAAACTGTTTTTT. Translated: CATSRGAGSATATNEKLFF.

The chain links TRBV5-1 to TRBJ2-7; TRBD2 is a possible D gene (6 bases). Germline values: CDR1 SGHRS, CDR2 YFSETQ. Trimming left V 0 bases short and J 9 bases short, with 13 bases between. This CDR3 is built from 13 residues. For the CDR3, the DNA is TGCGCCAGCAGCTTGGCCTACGGGGGATCGCAGTACTTC. It codes for CASSLAYGGSQYF.

V is TRBV9 and J is TRBJ1-1; tentative D call: TRBD1 (5 bases). The V gene's germline CDR1 is SGDLS and CDR2 YYNGEE. The length of the CDR3 is 13 residues. Trimming took off 2 bases at V and 4 bases at J, with 9 bases between the two ends. The CDR3 nucleotides are TGTGCCAGCAGCGTTTCAAGGGGCACTGAAGCTTTCTTT. As protein: CASSVSRGTEAFF.

The chain recombines TRBV27 with TRBJ1-5; no reliable D call. V dropped 0 bases and J dropped 7 bases, with 10 bases sitting between them. Germline lookup yields CDR1 MNHEY and CDR2 SMNVEV (reference sequence). CDR3 length: 14 residues. CDR3 DNA sequence: TGTGCCAGCAGTTTATCGGGAGAACGGCAGCCCCAGCATTTT. Amino acid sequence: CASSLSGERQPQHF.

V is TRBV12-3 or TRBV12-4 and J is TRBJ1-2; 8 bases line up with TRBD1. The CDR3 covers 13 residues. V gave up 6 bases and J gave up 6 bases; unmatched junction bases: 6. The CDR3 loop is CASSLDRVHGYTF. The CDR3, as DNA: TGTGCCAGCAGCCTGGACAGGGTTCATGGCTACACCTTC.

The chain carries TRBV2 and TRBJ2-2; perhaps TRBD2 as D (5 bases). V was clipped by 1 base and J by 1 base, with 7 bases between them. The CDR3 consists of 15 residues. Germline V CDR1 and CDR2: SNHLY, FYNNEI. For the CDR3, the DNA is TGTGCCAGCAGTGAAGTCGGGGTGAACACCGGGGAGCTGTTTTTT. This encodes CASSEVGVNTGELFF. The full variable domain, its missing parts supplied by reference TRBV2 and TRBJ2-2, is EPEVTQTPSHQVTQMGQEVILRCVPISNHLYFYWYRQILGQKVEFLVSFYNNEISEKSEIFDDQFSVERPDGSNFTLKIRSTKLEDSAMYFCASSEVGVNTGELFFGEGSRLTVL.

V usage is TRBV30 and J usage is TRBJ2-1; D possibly corresponds to TRBD2 (6 bases). From germline, CDR1 is GTSNPN and CDR2 SVGIG (reference sequence). This CDR3 region has 15 residues. The ends were cut back, 3 bases at V and 1 base at J, with 13 bases in the middle. CDR3: CAWRNSGGSYNEQFF. For the CDR3, the DNA is TGTGCCTGGAGAAACAGCGGAGGGTCCTACAATGAGCAGTTCTTC.

The chain joins TRBV6-5 to TRBJ1-1; 9 bases agree with TRBD1. There are 12 residues in the CDR3. The germline gives CDR1 MNHEY, CDR2 SVGAGI. V was clipped by 6 bases and J by 8 bases; unmatched bases: 4. The CDR3 spells CASSRTGDEAFF. CDR3 nucleotides: TGTGCCAGCAGCCGGACAGGGGACGAAGCTTTCTTT.

This chain connects TRBV2 to TRBJ2-1; maybe TRBD2 (6 bases). Trimming left V 2 bases short and J 4 bases short, with 12 bases between. The germline gives CDR1 SNHLY, CDR2 FYNNEI. The CDR3 contains 15 residues. For the CDR3, the DNA is TGTGCCAGCAGTGAACTTGGCGGGGATTACAATGAGCAGTTCTTC. Protein sequence: CASSELGGDYNEQFF.

This rearrangement joins TRBV30 to TRBJ1-1; D call uncertain. CDR3 size: 12 residues. Germline CDR1 GTSNPN, CDR2 SVGIG (reference sequence). The CDR3 spells CTLDRPGTEAFF. The CDR3, as DNA: TGTACCTTGGACCGTCCGGGGACTGAAGCTTTCTTT.

The chain carries TRBV10-3 and TRBJ2-2; TRBD1 is a possible D gene (5 bases). The CDR3 runs 14 residues. V dropped 2 bases and J dropped 4 bases, with 8 bases sitting between them. Germline loops: CDR1 ENHRY, CDR2 SYGVKD. The DNA of the CDR3 is TGTGCCATCAGTGAGGGGGCGAGCACCGGGGAGCTGTTTTTT. It is translated as CAISEGASTGELFF.

The chain employs TRBV4-2 and TRBJ1-2; 10 bases match TRBD1. With 0 bases clipped from V and 2 bases from J, the junction kept 3 bases outside the gene matches. The CDR3 contains 16 residues. The germline V gene encodes CDR1 LGHNA and CDR2 YNFKEQ. The chain's CDR3 is CASSQDPGQGNYGYTF. As DNA, the CDR3 is TGTGCCAGCAGCCAAGATCCGGGACAGGGGAACTATGGCTACACCTTC.

The chain joins TRBV5-4 to TRBJ1-6; 7 bases fit TRBD1. After removal of 6 bases from V and 5 bases from J, the junction contained 5 bases not matched to a gene. This CDR3 region has 14 residues. The germline V gene encodes CDR1 SGHNT and CDR2 YYREEE (reference sequence). The CDR3, as DNA: TGTGCCAGCAACATGGGACAGAATAATTCACCCCTCCACTTT. Translated, it gives CASNMGQNNSPLHF.

Points on this clone: At one end, the junction sequence differs from germline, possibly due to a read error. The gene calls are TRBV5-1 and TRBJ1-2; 10 nucleotides agree with TRBD1. The CDR3 runs 13 residues. The V gene's germline CDR1 is SGHRS and CDR2 YFSETQ. CDR3: CASSFGTGDRSFF. In nucleotides, the CDR3 is TGCGCCAGCAGCTTCGGGACAGGGGACCGGAGCTTCTTC.

J is TRBJ2-1 and V is TRBV27; 11 bases are shared with TRBD2. Germline loops: CDR1 MNHEY, CDR2 SMNVEV (reference sequence). This CDR3 has 15 residues. The V segment lost 4 bases and the J segment 1 base; nucleotides outside the gene matches: 0. The CDR3 bases are TGTGCCAGCAGTTCTAGCGGGAGGTCCTACAATGAGCAGTTCTTC. Protein product: CASSSSGRSYNEQFF.